The 26 T cell receptor beta chains listed next were all sequenced from one sample in a study of blood T cell repertoires in COVID-19. TCRdb's copy holds only in-frame clones and misses some; the assay was immunoSEQ multiplex PCR. The sample includes some 120,000 clones, 85% to 90% of them seen just once. The sequenced material came from peripheral blood. These receptors were taken from a man in his forties or fifties with acute or convalescent COVID-19.

This clone was detected once. The rearrangement links TRBV6-4 to TRBJ1-5; 8 positions match TRBD1. There are 17 residues in the CDR3. Germline CDR1 is MRHNA and CDR2 is SNTAGT. V shed 4 bases, J shed 1 base, and the junction held 9 bases outside the gene matches. CDR3 in DNA: TGTGCCAGCAGTGGCCGGGACAGGATAACGAGCAATCAGCCCCAGCATTTT. Protein: CASSGRDRITSNQPQHF.

This clone was detected a few times. The chain recombines TRBV21-1 with TRBJ1-2. TRBV21-1 is a pseudogene. This CDR3 has 22 residues. CDR3 protein: CASSIVFAGLSTPTQPSYGYTF. DNA of the CDR3: TGTGCCAGCAGCATCGTCTTCGCGGGACTCTCTACACCTACACAGCCGTCTTATGGCTACACCTTC.

The chain recombines TRBV9 with TRBJ1-1; D gene uncertain. Germline V lookup: CDR1 SGDLS, CDR2 YYNGEE. The CDR3 is 12 residues long. With 7 bases removed from V and 3 bases from J, the gap between germline ends came to 10 bases. CDR3 DNA: TGTGCCAGCGGAGGGCTAGACACTGAAGCTTTCTTT. This gives the protein CASGGLDTEAFF.

The rearrangement joins TRBV27 to TRBJ2-1, with D hard to call. This CDR3 spans 15 amino acids. Between the trimmed V and J ends, which lost 2 bases and 8 bases, there was a span of 16 bases. Germline V gene data show CDR1 as MNHEY and CDR2 as SMNVEV (reference sequence). Here the CDR3 DNA reads TGTGCCAGCAGTTTAGTAGCCCGTGTTGGAGATGAGCAGTTCTTC. Protein: CASSLVARVGDEQFF.

The V and J genes are TRBV24-1 and TRBJ1-2, with D unclear. The V and J ends lost 7 bases and 4 bases respectively, with 6 bases between them. The CDR3 runs 11 residues. Germline loops: CDR1 KGHDR, CDR2 SFDVKD. Here the CDR3 reads CATSPGYGYTF. The CDR3 DNA follows: TGTGCCACCAGCCCAGGCTATGGCTACACCTTC.

The chain carries TRBV27 and TRBJ2-6; 7 bases are a match to TRBD2. CDR1 and CDR2 from the germline V gene are MNHEY and SMNVEV (reference sequence). The CDR3 consists of 15 residues. With V trimmed by 5 bases and J by 3 bases, 4 bases remained unmatched. The CDR3 region is CASSRAGYGANVLTF. The CDR3 DNA is TGTGCCAGCAGTCGAGCGGGGTATGGGGCCAACGTCCTGACTTTC.

This clone showed up just once. The chain is built from TRBV5-6 and TRBJ1-2; tentative D call: TRBD1 (5 bases). This CDR3 is built from 16 residues. In germline, CDR1 is SGHDT, CDR2 YYEEEE. The V gene lost 4 bases and the J gene lost 2 bases, with 18 bases spanning the gap. The CDR3 spells CASSPKLGLPNYGYTF. The CDR3 DNA is TGTGCCAGCAGCCCAAAATTGGGACTTCCGAACTATGGCTACACCTTC.

The CDR3 nucleotides are TGTGCCAGCAGCACCACTAGCGCCGGGGAGCTGTTTTTT. It translates to CASSTTSAGELFF. The V and J genes are TRBV7-9 and TRBJ2-2, with 7 bases matching TRBD2. Germline CDR1 SEHNR, CDR2 FQNEAQ (reference sequence). V dropped 5 bases and J dropped 6; count of bases not matched to a gene: 3. The length of the CDR3 is 13 residues.

V is TRBV29-1 and J is TRBJ2-5; 10 bases agree with TRBD1. CDR3 length equals 12 residues. CDR1 and CDR2 from the germline V gene are SQVTM and ANQGSEA. V shed 3 bases and J 5 bases; nucleotides not matched to a gene: 0. This chain's CDR3 is CSVEGQGETQYF. CDR3 DNA sequence: TGCAGCGTTGAGGGACAGGGGGAGACCCAGTACTTC.

The CDR3 here is CASRAPTNYGYTF. CDR3 nucleotides: TGTGCCAGCAGGGCTCCCACTAACTATGGCTACACCTTC. This rearrangement joins TRBV6-5 to TRBJ1-2; no definite D call. Germline CDR1 MNHEY, CDR2 SVGAGI. The CDR3 sequence is 13 residues long. Trimming pared 6 bases from V and 0 bases from J, leaving 8 bases between.

V gene TRBV6-6 combines with J gene TRBJ1-1; D uncertain. V lost 2 bases, J lost 6 bases, and 13 bases lay in between. Germline CDR1 is MNHNY and CDR2 is SVGAGI (reference sequence). The CDR3 has 14 amino acids. The CDR3 here is CASSYTPDWSEAFF. The CDR3 DNA reads as TGTGCCAGCAGTTACACACCTGATTGGTCTGAAGCTTTCTTT.

The genes are TRBV7-8 and TRBJ2-5; D may be TRBD1 (7 bases). This CDR3 has 14 residues. Germline loops: CDR1 SGHVS, CDR2 FQNEAQ. Between the trimmed V and J ends, which lost 0 bases and 5 bases, there was a span of 10 bases. CDR3 in amino acids: CASSLAAGGETQYF. The DNA of the CDR3 is TGTGCCAGCAGCTTAGCTGCAGGGGGGGAGACCCAGTACTTC. The full variable domain, in which reference TRBV7-8 and TRBJ2-5 provide the parts outside the CDR3, is GAGVSQSPRYKVAKRGQDVALRCDPISGHVSLFWYQQALGQGPEFLTYFQNEAQLDKSGLPSDRFFAERPEGSVSTLKIQRTQQEDSAVYLCASSLAAGGETQYFGPGTRLLVL.

This clone has only one observation. This chain connects TRBV27 to TRBJ1-1, with 8 bases lining up with TRBD1. Germline V gene data show CDR1 as MNHEY and CDR2 as SMNVEV (reference sequence). With V trimmed by 3 bases and J by 10 bases, 13 bases remained unmatched. CDR3 size: 15 residues. The DNA for the CDR3 is TGTGCCAGCAGTTTTTTAGGGCAGGGGGCGACGGGAGCTTTCTTT. Translation: CASSFLGQGATGAFF.

V gene TRBV24-1 combines with J gene TRBJ2-3; 9 nucleotides align to TRBD2. Germline values: CDR1 KGHDR, CDR2 SFDVKD. This CDR3 comprises 17 residues. V was clipped by 4 bases and J by 1 base; unmatched bases: 8. CDR3 in amino acids: CATSDPSPSGGTDTQYF. CDR3 nucleotide sequence: TGTGCCACCAGTGACCCCTCCCCTAGCGGGGGCACAGATACGCAGTATTTT.

V usage is TRBV7-9 and J usage is TRBJ1-1; D remains ambiguous. V shed 5 bases and J shed 4 bases, with 17 bases lying between them. This CDR3 spans 15 amino acids. CDR1 and CDR2 (germline): SEHNR, FQNEAQ (reference sequence). This CDR3 reads CASSPGLPPATEAFF. In DNA form, the CDR3 reads TGTGCCAGCAGCCCTGGACTCCCTCCGGCCACTGAAGCTTTCTTT.

This chain uses TRBV15 with TRBJ1-5; D is perhaps TRBD1 (5 bases). Per germline, CDR1 LNHNV and CDR2 YYDKDF (reference sequence). This CDR3 contains 13 residues. V was clipped by 3 bases and J by 7 bases, with 10 bases between them. As DNA, the CDR3 is TGTGCCACCAGCAGCCAGCGGGGGCAGCCCCAGCATTTT. Translation gives CATSSQRGQPQHF. Using reference TRBV15 and TRBJ1-5 for the parts outside the CDR3, the full variable domain is DAMVIQNPRYQVTQFGKPVTLSCSQTLNHNVMYWYQQKSSQAPKLLFHYYDKDFNNEADTPDNFQSRRPNTSFCFLDIRSPGLGDTAMYLCATSSQRGQPQHFGDGTRLSIL.

This chain uses TRBV11-3 with TRBJ1-5; 8 bases are a match to TRBD1. This CDR3 spans 12 amino acids. Germline lookup yields CDR1 SGHNT and CDR2 YENEEA. V was clipped by 7 bases and J by 7 bases; unmatched bases: 3. This CDR3 reads CASKTGDQPQHF. Here the CDR3 DNA reads TGTGCCAGCAAGACAGGGGACCAGCCCCAGCATTTT.

V gene TRBV5-1 combines with J gene TRBJ1-4, with D uncertain. With 4 bases removed from V and 7 bases from J, the gap between germline ends came to 11 bases. The germline gives CDR1 SGHRS, CDR2 YFSETQ. This CDR3 contains 13 residues. The CDR3 here is CASSHQKSEKLFF. Here the CDR3 DNA reads TGCGCCAGCAGCCACCAAAAGAGTGAAAAACTGTTTTTT.

This sequence joins TRBV11-3 and TRBJ2-1, with a weak D call TRBD1 (5 bases). The CDR3 extends over 10 amino acids. V was clipped by 9 bases and J by 7 bases, with 7 bases between them. CDR1 SGHNT and CDR2 YENEEA come from the germline V gene. The CDR3 reads CARQGNEQFF. The CDR3 DNA sequence: TGTGCCAGGCAGGGAAATGAGCAGTTCTTC.

The count of this clone is one. This chain connects TRBV5-6 to TRBJ1-3; 7 nucleotides match TRBD1. The CDR3 is 15 amino acids. Germline CDR1 SGHDT, CDR2 YYEEEE. Trimming removed 3 bases from V and 8 bases from J; junction bases left unmatched: 11. In DNA, the CDR3 is TGTGCCAGCAGCTACAATGGACAGGTGGGGTACACCATATATTTT. It yields the protein CASSYNGQVGYTIYF.

This chain uses TRBV18 with TRBJ1-1; the D gene is possibly TRBD1 (5 bases). The germline CDR1 and CDR2 sequences are KGHSH and LQKENI. The CDR3 spans 15 residues. The ends were cut back, 2 bases at V and 2 bases at J, with 12 bases in the middle. The CDR3 here is CASSPTSRDNTEAFF. CDR3 sequence (DNA): TGTGCCAGCTCACCAACGAGCAGGGATAACACTGAAGCTTTCTTT. Full variable domain (remainder filled in from reference TRBV18 and TRBJ1-1): NAGVMQNPRHLVRRRGQEARLRCSPMKGHSHVYWYRQLPEEGLKFMVYLQKENIIDESGMPKERFSAEFPKEGPSILRIQQVVRGDSAAYFCASSPTSRDNTEAFFGQGTRLTVV.

This chain joins TRBV19 and TRBJ1-1; 10 bases map to TRBD1. V gave up 6 bases and J gave up 2 bases; unmatched junction bases: 3. Germline CDR1 reads LNHDA; CDR2 reads SQIVND (reference sequence). The length of the CDR3 is 14 residues. As DNA, the CDR3 is TGTGCCAGTAGGCGACAGGGGGCCAACACTGAAGCTTTCTTT. Its translation is CASRRQGANTEAFF.

This clone was observed once. The rearrangement links TRBV7-9 to TRBJ2-3; TRBD1 aligns across 9 bases. The CDR3 is 15 residues long. The germline CDR1 and CDR2 sequences are SEHNR and FQNEAQ (reference sequence). The V and J ends lost 3 bases and 2 bases, in that order; junction bases with no gene match: 3. The CDR3 is CASSFGTGNTDTQYF. In nucleotides, the CDR3 is TGTGCCAGCAGCTTCGGGACAGGGAACACAGATACGCAGTATTTT. Full variable domain (rest looked up from reference TRBV7-9 and TRBJ2-3): DTGVSQNPRHKITKRGQNVTFRCDPISEHNRLYWYRQTLGQGPEFLTYFQNEAQLEKSRLLSDRFSAERPKGSFSTLEIQRTEQGDSAMYLCASSFGTGNTDTQYFGPGTRLTVL.

Here the CDR3 reads CASSSGLAGTQETQYF. The CDR3 DNA follows: TGTGCCAGCAGCTCCGGACTAGCAGGGACTCAAGAGACCCAGTACTTC. The chain couples TRBV11-2 to TRBJ2-5; 8 positions match TRBD2. CDR3 length: 16 residues. V shed 4 bases and J 2 bases; nucleotides not matched to a gene: 9. From germline, CDR1 is SGHAT and CDR2 FQNNGV.

This rearrangement joins TRBV7-8 to TRBJ2-1; 10 bases are shared with TRBD2. The CDR3 loop spans 16 amino acids. Germline values: CDR1 SGHVS, CDR2 FQNEAQ. V gave up 1 base and J gave up 7 bases; unmatched junction bases: 7. CDR3 coding DNA: TGTGCCAGCAGCTTAGGTGGTAGCGGGAGGCCAAATGAGCAGTTCTTC. Residues: CASSLGGSGRPNEQFF.

The chain links TRBV7-2 to TRBJ2-7; TRBD1 agrees at 9 bases. This CDR3 has 14 residues. With 2 bases clipped from V and 5 bases from J, the junction kept 4 bases outside the gene matches. CDR1 and CDR2 (germline): SGHTA, FQGNSA. DNA for the CDR3: TGTGCCAGCAGCTTATGGGACAGGGAGGACGAGCAGTACTTC. It codes for CASSLWDREDEQYF. Based on the CDR3 plus reference TRBV7-2 and TRBJ2-7, the full variable domain is GAGVSQSPSNKVTEKGKDVELRCDPISGHTALYWYRQSLGQGLEFLIYFQGNSAPDKSGLPSDRFSAERTGGSVSTLTIQRTQQEDSAVYLCASSLWDREDEQYFGPGTRLTVT.